One and the same sample provided the 27 T cell receptor beta chains below, sequenced in a study of shared clonotypes between healthy human individuals. Some clones are missing from TCRdb's copy, which holds only in-frame ones; the method was immunoSEQ multiplex PCR. The sample carries under 1 million clones, roughly 92% recorded once. Naive CD8 populations comprised CD45RO-negative cells positively selected for CCR7, excluding terminally differentiated effector memory CD45RA+ cells. What was sequenced was naive CD8+ T cells sorted from blood. The source of these receptors is a young man in good health.

J is TRBJ1-1 and V is TRBV25-1; D remains ambiguous. CDR1 and CDR2 from the germline V gene are MGHDK and SYGVNS. This CDR3 comprises 15 residues. The V end was cut by 1 base, the J end by 1 base, with 10 bases between. This CDR3 reads CASSESRIGNTEAFF. As DNA, the CDR3 is TGTGCCAGCAGTGAATCCCGGATTGGGAACACTGAAGCTTTCTTT. The full variable domain, rest sourced from reference TRBV25-1 and TRBJ1-1, is EADIYQTPRYLVIGTGKKITLECSQTMGHDKMYWYQQDPGMELHLIHYSYGVNSTEKGDLSSESTVSRIRTEHFPLTLESARPSHTSQYLCASSESRIGNTEAFFGQGTRLTVV.

Turning to this clone: Other DNA variants within this sample encode the same CDR3. The chain joins TRBV5-4 to TRBJ2-7; 10 bases agree with TRBD2. This CDR3 region has 15 residues. Trimming cost V 1 base and J 0 bases; bases outside gene matches: 1. The germline V gene has CDR1 SGHNT and CDR2 YYREEE (reference sequence). The CDR3 DNA is TGTGCCAGCAGCTTGTGGACTAGCGGCTCCTACGAGCAGTACTTC. Translating it yields CASSLWTSGSYEQYF.

The rearrangement links TRBV4-3 to TRBJ2-2; 8 bases fit TRBD2. V shed 4 bases, J shed 7 bases, and the junction held 8 bases outside the gene matches. The germline V gene encodes CDR1 LGHNA and CDR2 YSLEER. This CDR3 is built from 15 residues. The CDR3 protein is CASSPGSGSNGELFF. CDR3 DNA sequence: TGCGCCAGCAGCCCAGGGAGCGGGAGTAACGGGGAGCTGTTTTTT.

As regards this clone: At the DNA level, this CDR3 is encoded by other sequences in the same sample as well. The chain has TRBV7-6 and TRBJ2-7; tentatively, D is TRBD1 (5 bases). V was cut by 1 base and J by 12 bases, with 25 bases left in between. Germline loops: CDR1 SGHVS, CDR2 FNYEAQ. This CDR3 spans 16 amino acids. As DNA, the CDR3 is TGTGCCAGCAGCTTAGGGGGCGCAAACCATAAGTCGGCGTTGTACTTC. It codes for CASSLGGANHKSALYF.

The rearrangement links TRBV14 to TRBJ2-7; tentative D call: TRBD1 (5 bases). V was cut by 0 bases and J by 0 bases, with 12 bases left in between. Germline V gene lookup returns CDR1 SGHDN and CDR2 FVKESK. The CDR3 length is 16 residues. CDR3 protein: CASSQDRVRSSYEQYF. CDR3 nucleotide sequence: TGTGCCAGCAGCCAAGACAGGGTGAGAAGCTCCTACGAGCAGTACTTC.

This clone was counted once. This rearrangement joins TRBV6-1 to TRBJ2-3; D not resolved. The V end was cut by 2 bases, the J end by 3 bases, with 12 bases between. CDR1 MNHNS and CDR2 SASEGT come from the germline V gene. The CDR3 is 15 residues long. DNA for the CDR3: TGTGCCAGCAGTGAAATAAATGAGAGTACAGATACGCAGTATTTT. Translation: CASSEINESTDTQYF.

The rearrangement joins TRBV10-2 to TRBJ2-7; 7 bases match TRBD1. Germline V lookup: CDR1 WSHSY, CDR2 SAAADI. The J segment lost 2 bases and the V segment lost 4 bases, leaving 5 bases of the junction unmatched. This CDR3 contains 14 residues. The CDR3 sequence: CASSADRPTYEQYF. CDR3 bases: TGCGCCAGCAGTGCGGACAGGCCGACCTACGAGCAGTACTTC.

The chain links TRBV4-1 to TRBJ2-2; D may be TRBD1 (5 bases). Between the trimmed V and J ends, which lost 3 bases and 5 bases, there was a span of 10 bases. CDR3 length: 14 amino acids. Germline V lookup: CDR1 MGHRA, CDR2 YSYEKL. The CDR3 sequence is CASSHQGVTGELFF. The CDR3 nucleotides are TGCGCCAGCAGCCACCAGGGTGTTACCGGGGAGCTGTTTTTT.

The chain recombines TRBV11-3 with TRBJ2-1, with unresolved D. Trimming stripped 5 bases from V and 6 bases from J, with 14 bases between. Germline CDR1 reads SGHNT; CDR2 reads YENEEA. This CDR3 comprises 14 residues. CDR3 sequence: CASSPKLSSNEQFF. In nucleotides, the CDR3 is TGTGCCAGCAGCCCAAAGTTGAGCAGCAATGAGCAGTTCTTC.

V and J are TRBV7-2 and TRBJ2-7; the match to TRBD2 covers 7 bases. Trimming removed 5 bases from V and 3 bases from J; junction bases left unmatched: 13. The CDR3 sequence is 16 residues long. Germline CDR1 and CDR2: SGHTA and FQGNSA. The CDR3 nucleotides are TGTGCCAGCAGCCCAAGGAGCGGGGCGCATAACTACGAGCAGTACTTC. Residues: CASSPRSGAHNYEQYF.

A note on this clone: The germline gene is not matched at one end of the junction; a read error may be the cause. The CDR3 DNA reads as TGTGCCAGCAGCCAAGCCCGGGACAGGGACTTC. Its translation is CASSQARDRDF. The chain links TRBV5-6 to TRBJ1-2; 9 nucleotides line up with TRBD1. CDR1 SGHDT and CDR2 YYEEEE come from the germline V gene. The CDR3 runs to 11 residues.

The V and J genes are TRBV6-6 and TRBJ1-5, with D tentatively TRBD1 (6 bases). V dropped 2 bases and J dropped 2 bases, with 10 bases sitting between them. The CDR3 has 15 amino acids. Germline V gives CDR1 MNHNY, CDR2 SVGAGI (reference sequence). CDR3 residues: CASSYPTGGNQPQHF. The CDR3 nucleotides read TGTGCCAGCAGTTACCCGACAGGAGGCAATCAGCCCCAGCATTTT.

The chain carries TRBV6-5 and TRBJ2-7; TRBD2 matches 9 bases. The CDR3 is 14 amino acids. Germline-derived CDR1 and CDR2 are MNHEY and SVGAGI. V shed 2 bases, J shed 6 bases, and the junction held 5 bases outside the gene matches. CDR3 nucleotides: TGTGCCAGCAGTTACGCGGCGGGAGGGCGCGAGCAGTACTTC. Translating gives CASSYAAGGREQYF.

The V call is TRBV5-1, the J call TRBJ2-2; no definite D call. Trimming removed 2 bases from V and 0 bases from J, with 8 bases in between. Germline loops: CDR1 SGHRS, CDR2 YFSETQ. The CDR3 sequence is 15 residues long. In nucleotides, the CDR3 is TGCGCCAGCAGCTTCGGAACGGCGAACACCGGGGAGCTGTTTTTT. It encodes CASSFGTANTGELFF.

This clone was picked up one time. The rearrangement links TRBV7-9 to TRBJ2-5, with no clear D. Germline assignment: CDR1 SEHNR and CDR2 FQNEAQ (reference sequence). There are 13 residues in the CDR3. Trimming shortened V by 6 bases and J by 4 bases, and 12 bases separated the two germline ends. The CDR3 bases are TGTGCCAGCAGACCCTCAAGCGCAGAGACCCAGTACTTC. It codes for CASRPSSAETQYF.

This sequence joins TRBV6-6 and TRBJ2-7, with D tentatively TRBD2 (5 bases). Germline CDR1 MNHNY, CDR2 SVGAGI (reference sequence). The V and J ends lost 6 bases and 5 bases respectively, with 17 bases between them. The CDR3 loop spans 14 amino acids. CDR3 in amino acids: CASRFVGEFDEQYF. For the CDR3, the DNA is TGTGCCAGCAGGTTTGTGGGAGAATTCGACGAGCAGTACTTC.

The chain joins TRBV21-1 to TRBJ2-7. TRBV21-1 is flagged as a pseudogene. The CDR3 totals 17 residues. The CDR3 sequence is CASRLLTVDRPSYEQYF. The CDR3 DNA follows: TGTGCCAGCAGATTGTTGACGGTGGACCGACCGTCCTACGAGCAGTACTTC.

Worth noting for this clone: This sample includes further DNA sequences coding for the same CDR3. V and J are TRBV19 and TRBJ2-7; possible D gene TRBD1, 6 bases. This CDR3 spans 13 amino acids. CDR1 and CDR2 (germline): LNHDA, SQIVND (reference sequence). V lost 3 bases to trimming and J lost 1 base, with 7 bases between them. The CDR3 DNA sequence: TGTGCCAGTAGTATTGGACAGTCCTACGAGCAGTACTTC. Translated, it gives CASSIGQSYEQYF.

The chain combines TRBV6-6 with TRBJ2-7; D tentatively fits TRBD1 or TRBD2 (6 bases each). The germline V and J ends were trimmed by 0 bases and 4 bases, with 16 bases remaining between them. Germline-derived CDR1 and CDR2 are MNHNY and SVGAGI (reference sequence). This CDR3 has 16 residues. CDR3 bases: TGTGCCAGCAGTTACTCGAGAGTTAGGGGGGAGTACGAGCAGTACTTC. Translating it yields CASSYSRVRGEYEQYF.

The V gene is TRBV6-5, the J gene TRBJ1-4; TRBD1 is a possible D gene (5 bases). V gave up 0 bases and J gave up 5 bases, with 10 bases separating them. Germline V gene data show CDR1 as MNHEY and CDR2 as SVGAGI. The CDR3 covers 15 residues. The CDR3 DNA sequence: TGTGCCAGCAGTTACTCAGGAGGGGAGAATGAAAAACTGTTTTTT. Protein: CASSYSGGENEKLFF.

This clone was detected only once. This chain links TRBV6-5 with TRBJ2-3; 10 bases agree with TRBD1. The V gene end was trimmed by 2 bases and the J gene end by 3 bases; junction bases not matched to a gene: 2. Germline CDR1 is MNHEY and CDR2 is SVGAGI. The CDR3 has 15 amino acids. This CDR3 reads CASSYRTGGTDTQYF. DNA for the CDR3: TGTGCCAGCAGTTACCGGACAGGGGGGACAGATACGCAGTATTTT.

The rearrangement links TRBV27 to TRBJ2-1; 11 nucleotides agree with TRBD2. Losses at the gene ends were 3 bases for V and 9 bases for J; bases not matched to a gene: 7. The CDR3 has 15 residues. Germline V gene lookup returns CDR1 MNHEY and CDR2 SMNVEV (reference sequence). CDR3 protein: CASSFPGLAASEQFF. As DNA, the CDR3 is TGTGCCAGCAGTTTTCCGGGACTAGCGGCTAGTGAGCAGTTCTTC.

The chain links TRBV30 to TRBJ1-5; the D gene is possibly TRBD1 (5 bases). Germline CDR1 reads GTSNPN; CDR2 reads SVGIG (reference sequence). Trimming cost V 1 base and J 1 base, with 11 bases left between them. CDR3 length: 15 residues. The CDR3 is CAWSGGAWSNQPQHF. CDR3 DNA: TGTGCCTGGAGTGGTGGGGCATGGAGCAATCAGCCCCAGCATTTT.

The chain links TRBV7-9 to TRBJ2-7, with D perhaps matching TRBD2 (5 bases). This CDR3 has 14 residues. Per germline, CDR1 SEHNR and CDR2 FQNEAQ (reference sequence). V was trimmed by 2 bases and J by 2 bases, leaving 10 bases between them. The CDR3 sequence is CASSLRGRPYEQYF. In DNA form, the CDR3 reads TGTGCCAGCAGCTTACGCGGGCGACCCTACGAGCAGTACTTC.

There are a few counts of this clone. This chain joins TRBV7-9 and TRBJ2-7; perhaps TRBD2 as D (5 bases). The V end was cut by 4 bases, the J end by 0 bases, with 19 bases between. The CDR3 runs to 17 residues. Germline V gives CDR1 SEHNR, CDR2 FQNEAQ (reference sequence). The CDR3, as DNA: TGTGCCAGCAGCTCCCTGGTTGGCGGGTTAAGCTCCTACGAGCAGTACTTC. Protein product: CASSSLVGGLSSYEQYF.

This chain uses TRBV7-6 with TRBJ2-7; D unresolved. The CDR3 totals 15 residues. Germline CDR1 reads SGHVS; CDR2 reads FNYEAQ. V lost 0 bases and J 0 bases, leaving 9 bases between the germline ends. This chain's CDR3 is CASSLAGASSYEQYF. The CDR3 DNA is TGTGCCAGCAGCTTAGCTGGCGCCAGCTCCTACGAGCAGTACTTC.

This chain joins TRBV11-2 and TRBJ2-3; a weak D match, TRBD2 (5 bases). V was clipped by 2 bases and J by 5 bases, with 23 bases between them. This CDR3 contains 18 residues. Germline assignment: CDR1 SGHAT and CDR2 FQNNGV. The CDR3 region is CASSLFPSGGSMRDTQYF. DNA of the CDR3: TGTGCCAGCAGCTTATTTCCCAGCGGCGGGTCCATGAGAGATACGCAGTATTTT. Variable domain in full (rest from reference TRBV11-2 and TRBJ2-3): EAGVAQSPRYKIIEKRQSVAFWCNPISGHATLYWYQQILGQGPKLLIQFQNNGVVDDSQLPKDRFSAERLKGVDSTLKIQPAKLEDSAVYLCASSLFPSGGSMRDTQYFGPGTRLTVL.